This TCR beta chain was recovered during a study of cytomegalovirus exposure and HLA in healthy donors (dated by TCRdb to 2016 to 2017). With respect to the entire study: According to a later analysis, the 120 or so validation repertoires were produced on the same platform as the roughly 600 repertoires of the first cohort. The study aimed to test whether cataloging public T cell receptors could reveal signatures of past pathogen exposure. Along with the 666-subject first cohort, a separate validation cohort of over a hundred different subjects was used. To predict cytomegalovirus infection status, the study combined high-throughput TCR immunosequencing, statistical association of individual TCRs with disease status, and machine learning. General conclusions and limits of the study: Three of the identified cytomegalovirus-associated TCR beta chains were confirmed in vitro to be specific for cytomegalovirus antigens. A total of 150 to 200 TCR beta chains were listed by the study as associated with cytomegalovirus. Most TCR sequences were observed very rarely across donors, whereas some public TCRs were present in many individuals. The validation cohort had no HLA typing available for a later analysis, so co-occurrence within that cohort was assessed over all 130 or so repertoires. A later analysis found that TCRs clustered in the first cohort also tended to co-occur in the roughly 120 validation repertoires, with 94% of cluster scores above 0. The authors suggested that the approach could potentially be extended to other disease states and immunological phenotypes. Cytomegalovirus status was reported to be diagnosed by the classifier with high specificity and sensitivity in both the original and validation cohorts.

Of note for this clone: Its antigen is currently not known. Base qualities are missing; no much larger clone stands one base away.

The donors were included in the validation cohort of approximately 120 subjects, a group kept apart from the approximately 690-subject first cohort. The V end gives up 4 bases and the J end 3 bases, leaving 6 bases in the junction not matched to a gene. CDR1 and CDR2, per the germline V gene (reference sequence), are LNHDA and SQIVND. The CDR3 spans 15 residues, from the cysteine through the phenylalanine. Left in the record is the CDR3 DNA by itself, 45 bases read in frame from the first base. Libraries were built with the immunoSEQ multiplex PCR assay. As for the authors' bioinformatics: A statistical classification framework was built for diagnosing cytomegalovirus status from the catalog of TCR beta chain sequences. TCRdb limited this immuneACCESS table to in-frame rearrangements with V and J called. A share of clones is missing; checked studies link under half to unresolved V genes, and the rest is unexplained. V, J and clone size are taken as reported in that table, and D and trimming were inferred from the DNA itself. The table for this sample lists over 110,000 clones; around nine tenths of them were counted only once. Together, the top ten hold just under 9% of the sample.

Sequences were obtained from PBMCs. The chain is encoded by TRBV19 joined to TRBJ2-7, and 10 junction bases match TRBD2. The receptor's source is a man between 18 and 29 years old in good health and CMV-seropositive. The nucleotide sequence reads as follows: TGTGCCAGTAGTAACTGGACTAGCGGCCACTACGAGCAGTACTTC. It encodes CASSNWTSGHYEQYF.